The 22 T cell receptor beta chains reported below all come from one sample, sequenced in a study of PD-1 blockade in mismatch repair-deficient tumors. This table comes from immunoSEQ multiplex PCR, and its TCRdb copy is limited to in-frame clones, with some not included. Seen here are about 120,000 clones, 88% observed once, and the top ten hold about 10%. The sequencing used peripheral blood, collected approximately 73 weeks after starting pembrolizumab. The receptor set was obtained from an adult with mismatch repair-deficient cancer.

This sequence joins TRBV2 and TRBJ2-5, with 7 positions matching TRBD1. The germline CDR1 and CDR2 sequences are SNHLY and FYNNEI. V lost 3 bases to trimming and J lost 3 bases; unmatched junction nucleotides: 4. This CDR3 has 14 residues. The CDR3 DNA sequence: TGTGCCAGCAGTGAGGTTGGGACAGAAGAGACCCAGTACTTC. Its translation is CASSEVGTEETQYF.

The chain's CDR3 is CASTARTNTGELFF. CDR3 in DNA: TGTGCCAGCACGGCCAGAACGAACACCGGGGAGCTGTTTTTT. The genes are TRBV28 and TRBJ2-2; D remains ambiguous. Germline V gene data show CDR1 as MDHEN and CDR2 as SYDVKM. V lost 7 bases to trimming and J lost 0 bases, with 9 bases between them. This CDR3 spans 14 amino acids.

The count of this clone is one. The rearrangement joins TRBV4-3 to TRBJ2-4; tentative D call: TRBD1 (5 bases). Germline loops: CDR1 LGHNA, CDR2 YSLEER. The CDR3 is 15 residues long. V was trimmed by 1 base and J by 0 bases, leaving 7 bases between them. The CDR3 here is CASSQGTLAKNIQYF. CDR3 coding DNA: TGCGCCAGCAGCCAAGGGACACTAGCCAAAAACATTCAGTACTTC.

This chain uses TRBV7-9 with TRBJ2-7; 8 nucleotides match TRBD2. J gave up 6 bases and V 7 bases, and 5 bases lay outside the gene matches. Germline-derived CDR1 and CDR2 are SEHNR and FQNEAQ (reference sequence). This CDR3 contains 12 residues. The CDR3, as DNA: TGTGCCAGCATCCACGCGGGGGGCGAGCAGTACTTC. Encoded protein: CASIHAGGEQYF.

The rearrangement joins TRBV4-2 to TRBJ2-2; 9 bases align to TRBD2. The CDR3 has 18 amino acids. The V gene's germline CDR1 is LGHNA and CDR2 YNFKEQ. Trimming at V came to 1 base and at J to 2 bases, leaving 8 bases not matched to a gene. CDR3 sequence (DNA): TGTGCCAGCAGCCAAGTCTTCGGCGGGAGGGCCAACACCGGGGAGCTGTTTTTT. It yields the protein CASSQVFGGRANTGELFF.

The V gene is TRBV9, the J gene TRBJ2-7, with D tentatively TRBD2 (5 bases). Looked up from germline, CDR1 is SGDLS and CDR2 is YYNGEE. This CDR3 is 13 amino acids long. Trimming stripped 4 bases from V and 0 bases from J, with 8 bases between. This chain's CDR3 is CASSPGSSYEQYF. The CDR3 region has the DNA TGTGCCAGCAGCCCGGGGTCCTCCTACGAGCAGTACTTC.

This clone was observed a single time. In nucleotides, the CDR3 is TGTGCCAGCAGCGGACGGTCCGAGCAGTACTTC. This gives the protein CASSGRSEQYF. V and J are TRBV2 and TRBJ2-7; no clear D gene. The CDR3 loop spans 11 amino acids. CDR1 and CDR2 from the germline V gene are SNHLY and FYNNEI. The V end lost 6 bases, the J end lost 6 bases, and 9 bases lay between the germline ends.

This sequence joins TRBV5-4 and TRBJ2-2, with D possibly TRBD1 on 5 matching bases. There are 15 residues in the CDR3. With 3 bases removed from V and 2 bases from J, the gap between germline ends came to 11 bases. From germline, CDR1 is SGHNT and CDR2 YYREEE (reference sequence). CDR3 sequence (DNA): TGTGCCAGCAGCTGGGGCCAGCGCAACACCGGGGAGCTGTTTTTT. As protein: CASSWGQRNTGELFF.

The chain employs TRBV9 and TRBJ2-5; 9 positions match TRBD2. CDR3 length equals 15 residues. V lost 0 bases to trimming and J lost 3 bases; unmatched junction nucleotides: 3. The germline V gene encodes CDR1 SGDLS and CDR2 YYNGEE. CDR3 nucleotides: TGTGCCAGCAGCGTAGGCGGGGGGGAGGAAGAGACCCAGTACTTC. Encoded protein: CASSVGGGEEETQYF.

This chain links TRBV5-1 with TRBJ2-3; D perhaps matches TRBD1 (6 bases). The CDR3 length is 15 residues. CDR1 and CDR2 from the germline V gene are SGHRS and YFSETQ. The germline V and J ends were trimmed by 3 bases and 2 bases, with 13 bases remaining between them. This CDR3 is CASSSYRVNTDTQYF. As DNA, the CDR3 is TGCGCCAGCAGCTCTTACAGGGTTAACACAGATACGCAGTATTTT. Full variable domain (outside the CDR3, taken from reference TRBV5-1 and TRBJ2-3): KAGVTQTPRYLIKTRGQQVTLSCSPISGHRSVSWYQQTPGQGLQFLFEYFSETQRNKGNFPGRFSGRQFSNSRSEMNVSTLELGDSALYLCASSSYRVNTDTQYFGPGTRLTVL.

V gene TRBV5-1 combines with J gene TRBJ2-5; TRBD1 aligns across 7 bases. This CDR3 is built from 16 residues. Germline V gene lookup returns CDR1 SGHRS and CDR2 YFSETQ. V dropped 1 base and J dropped 5; count of bases not matched to a gene: 11. The CDR3 region is CASSLNGNRGWETQYF. The CDR3 DNA reads as TGCGCCAGCAGCTTGAATGGTAACAGGGGATGGGAGACCCAGTACTTC.

The V and J genes are TRBV27 and TRBJ2-1; D call uncertain. Deletions cut 0 bases from V and 3 bases from J, with 9 bases between. CDR1 and CDR2 from the germline V gene are MNHEY and SMNVEV (reference sequence). The CDR3 covers 15 residues. DNA of the CDR3: TGTGCCAGCAGTTTATCCAAGAGGCTCTACAATGAGCAGTTCTTC. It encodes CASSLSKRLYNEQFF.

The V gene is TRBV7-2, the J gene TRBJ2-7; D might be TRBD1 (6 bases). Germline CDR1 SGHTA, CDR2 FQGNSA. This CDR3 is 16 amino acids long. V shed 5 bases and J shed 3 bases, with 20 bases lying between them. For the CDR3, the DNA is TGTGCCAGCAGCCCCACCTTAGGGGGTAAATACTACGAGCAGTACTTC. Protein sequence: CASSPTLGGKYYEQYF.

This chain links TRBV5-1 with TRBJ2-7; perhaps D is TRBD1 or TRBD2 (5 bases each). Trimming removed 1 base from V and 6 bases from J, with 14 bases in between. This CDR3 comprises 14 residues. The V gene's germline CDR1 is SGHRS and CDR2 YFSETQ. The CDR3 reads CASSLQTTGLEQYF. The CDR3 DNA reads as TGCGCCAGCAGCTTGCAGACAACGGGGCTCGAGCAGTACTTC.

This clone was observed at least ten times. The genes are TRBV5-1 and TRBJ2-1; D not resolved. The CDR3 consists of 14 residues. Germline CDR1 reads SGHRS; CDR2 reads YFSETQ. V lost 4 bases and J lost 12, with 20 bases in between. The CDR3 sequence: CASSPLGPHQGQFF. Written as DNA, the CDR3 is TGCGCCAGCAGCCCCCTTGGGCCTCACCAAGGGCAGTTCTTC.

The chain recombines TRBV7-6 with TRBJ2-5; no firm D call. The germline CDR1 and CDR2 sequences are SGHVS and FNYEAQ. The V gene lost 0 bases and the J gene lost 2 bases, with 4 bases spanning the gap. CDR3 size: 13 residues. CDR3 sequence reads: CASSLAIQETQYF. The CDR3 DNA is TGTGCCAGCAGCTTAGCAATACAAGAGACCCAGTACTTC.

This sequence joins TRBV4-1 and TRBJ1-5; D gene ambiguous. The ends were cut back, 0 bases at V and 6 bases at J, with 15 bases in the middle. This CDR3 has 16 amino acids. Germline lookup yields CDR1 MGHRA and CDR2 YSYEKL. In DNA form, the CDR3 reads TGCGCCAGCAGCCAAGATCTTATGCAGGATCGTCAGCCCCAGCATTTT. It translates to CASSQDLMQDRQPQHF.

The chain links TRBV5-1 to TRBJ2-5; no definite D call. The CDR3 totals 14 residues. Trimming cost V 0 bases and J 1 base, with 7 bases left between them. The V gene's germline CDR1 is SGHRS and CDR2 YFSETQ. The CDR3 is CASSLAGAQETQYF. The CDR3 DNA sequence: TGCGCCAGCAGCTTGGCAGGAGCCCAAGAGACCCAGTACTTC.

Here the CDR3 DNA reads TGTGCCAGCAGTCCCAGGACAGGGGGCACAGATACGCAGTATTTT. Translated: CASSPRTGGTDTQYF. V gene TRBV5-6 combines with J gene TRBJ2-3; TRBD1 matches 9 bases. The CDR3 loop spans 15 amino acids. V shed 5 bases, J shed 1 base, and the junction held 5 bases outside the gene matches. Germline-derived CDR1 and CDR2 are SGHDT and YYEEEE.

This rearrangement joins TRBV6-5 to TRBJ2-6; D is perhaps TRBD1 or TRBD2 (5 bases each). The V end lost 10 bases, the J end lost 0 bases, and 10 bases lay between the germline ends. This CDR3 is built from 14 residues. CDR1 and CDR2 (germline): MNHEY, SVGAGI. Written as DNA, the CDR3 is TGTGCCACCGGGGACGGCTCTGGGGCCAACGTCCTGACTTTC. Amino acids: CATGDGSGANVLTF.

The V call is TRBV4-1, the J call TRBJ2-3; D call uncertain. Per germline, CDR1 MGHRA and CDR2 YSYEKL. This CDR3 has 12 amino acids. Between the trimmed V and J ends, which lost 1 base and 6 bases, there was a span of 5 bases. The CDR3 protein is CASSQGQDTQYF. CDR3 DNA: TGCGCCAGCAGCCAAGGGCAGGATACGCAGTATTTT.

This clone has just one count. The chain carries TRBV12-1 and TRBJ2-7; the table assigns TRBD1, which was not confirmed against the DNA. TRBV12-1 is a listed pseudogene. The CDR3 is 17 residues long. The CDR3 region is CASSRSYSRLTYYEQYF. In DNA, the CDR3 is TGTGCCAGCAGCCGCTCTTACAGCCGTTTAACTTACTACGAGCAGTACTTC.